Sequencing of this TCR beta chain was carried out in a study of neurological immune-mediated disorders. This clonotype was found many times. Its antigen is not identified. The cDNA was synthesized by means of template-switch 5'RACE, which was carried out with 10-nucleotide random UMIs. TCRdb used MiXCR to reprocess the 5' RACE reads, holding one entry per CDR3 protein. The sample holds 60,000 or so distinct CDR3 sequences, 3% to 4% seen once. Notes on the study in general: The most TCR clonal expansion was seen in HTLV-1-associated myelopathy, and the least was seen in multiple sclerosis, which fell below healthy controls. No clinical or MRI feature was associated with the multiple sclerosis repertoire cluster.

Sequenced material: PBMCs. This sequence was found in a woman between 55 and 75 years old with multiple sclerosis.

The DNA of the CDR3 is TGTGCCACCAGCACCGGGGCAGGTGAAGGTACAGATACGCAGTATTTT. Its protein is CATSTGAGEGTDTQYF. The genes are TRBV15 and TRBJ2-3, with D tentatively TRBD1 or TRBD2 (5 bases each). Germline V gene sequence: CDR1 LNHNV, CDR2 YYDKDF (reference sequence). The CDR3 is 16 residues long. Trimming removed 4 bases from V and 3 bases from J, with 17 bases in between.